The present T cell receptor (beta chain) was sequenced within a study of molecular identifiers for immune sequencing clone quantification. Study-wide results and limits: Amid over 900,000 naive cells, spiked Jurkat TCR RNA from one cell was reportedly still detectable. Highly expanded clones may be undercounted when identical TCR molecules share barcodes.

A CD8+CD4-CCR7+CD45RA+ phenotype served as the sorting definition for naive CD8 T cells. This clonotype was recorded at least ten times. The antigen remains undetermined. Previously published methods and listed TCR primers were used for the bulk TCR libraries. TCRdb reprocessed the PCR reads with MiXCR, giving one entry per CDR3 protein. Of approximately 54,000 distinct CDR3 sequences in the sample, roughly a quarter were seen once. The CDR3 extends over 15 amino acids. Germline V gene data show CDR1 as SEHNR and CDR2 as FQNEAQ (reference sequence). Trimming shortened V by 6 bases and J by 5 bases, and 19 bases separated the two germline ends.

Material for sequencing was naive CD8+ T cells from blood, with Jurkat cell RNA spiked in. Subset specified: FACS-sorted CD8+CD4-CCR7+CD45RA+ naive T cells. The sequence derives from a human donor in good health. Some libraries in this study had Jurkat cell RNA spiked in. The chain combines TRBV7-9 with TRBJ1-1; a possible D gene is TRBD1 (6 bases). The CDR3 here is CASRPISGQRTEAFF. The CDR3 bases are TGTGCCAGCAGGCCTATATCGGGACAAAGGACTGAAGCTTTCTTT.